This T cell receptor beta chain was identified in a study of human T cells and chemical hapten exposure. Study-wide context: The use of 2% DPC on about 2 cm by about 2 cm of upper inner arm skin constituted sensitization. Affected patients, primarily female, had alopecia areata, totalis or universalis.

This clonotype was recorded at least ten times. V lost 5 bases and J lost 2; bases outside the gene matches: 12. Looked up from germline, CDR1 is SGHRS and CDR2 is YFSETQ. The CDR3 extends over 17 amino acids. It was the library that attached unique molecular identifiers to individual cDNA molecules. Each CDR3 protein gets one entry after TCRdb re-called the RACE reads with MiXCR. The table has roughly 62,000 distinct CDR3 sequences, under 15% seen once. Time point of the sample: patch test 3, about 24 weeks after DPC sensitization. This sample's treatment: therapeutic diphenylcyclopropenone sensitization with weekly scalp DPC.

This TCR was recovered from a man younger than 45 with alopecia areata. Some clones in this sample may be carry-over from other donors' samples. The sample was whole blood, taken in connection with sensitization to the hapten diphenylcyclopropenone (DPC). The rearrangement links TRBV5-1 to TRBJ2-2; 7 bases fit TRBD1. The DNA for the CDR3 is TGCGCCAGCAGGCTCCCAGAGGGACAGTTAAACACCGGGGAGCTGTTTTTT. Translated: CASRLPEGQLNTGELFF.